These 13 T cell receptor beta chains came from one sample sequenced in a study of T-cell memory formation after mild COVID-19. MiXCR, run by TCRdb on the 5' RACE reads, gives a single entry per CDR3 protein. This table has hundreds of thousands of distinct CDR3 sequences, 18% appearing once. Source material: PBMCs or a T cell subset sorted from them (not recorded which). The receptor source for this set is an adult woman who had mild COVID-19 (a few samples of this study predate the infection). Cell type and time point are not known.

The gene calls are TRBV7-6 and TRBJ1-5; weak D call: TRBD1 (5 bases). Germline V lookup: CDR1 SGHVS, CDR2 FNYEAQ. The CDR3 extends over 15 amino acids. Trimming took 2 bases from V and 9 from J, leaving 17 bases between them. The CDR3 DNA reads as TGTGCCAGCAGCTTAAGGGACCGGGGATGGTCGCCCCAGCATTTT. It encodes CASSLRDRGWSPQHF.

DNA of the CDR3: TGCAGTGCTAGTCGGTTTGGGTTAAACACAGATACGCAGTATTTT. Residues: CSASRFGLNTDTQYF. The rearrangement joins TRBV20-1 to TRBJ2-3; the D is unclear. The CDR3 is made up of 15 amino acids. Trimming shortened V by 3 bases and J by 2 bases, and 15 bases separated the two germline ends. Germline values: CDR1 DFQATT, CDR2 SNEGSKA (reference sequence).

This clonotype was detected only a few times. This rearrangement joins TRBV5-6 to TRBJ2-7; D may correspond to TRBD1 or TRBD2 (6 bases each). Germline V gives CDR1 SGHDT, CDR2 YYEEEE. V dropped 4 bases and J dropped 5 bases, with 16 bases sitting between them. The CDR3 contains 14 residues. CDR3 nucleotides: TGTGCCAGCAGCCCGAGGGGGAGGACCAACGAGCAGTACTTC. This encodes CASSPRGRTNEQYF. Complete variable domain (other parts from reference TRBV5-6 and TRBJ2-7): DAGVTQSPTHLIKTRGQQVTLRCSPKSGHDTVSWYQQALGQGPQFIFQYYEEEERQRGNFPDRFSGHQFPNYSSELNVNALLLGDSALYLCASSPRGRTNEQYFGPGTRLTVT.

There are many counts of this clonotype. The chain links TRBV3-1 to TRBJ2-7; tentatively, D is TRBD1 (6 bases). The length of the CDR3 is 16 residues. Germline CDR1 LGHDT, CDR2 YNNKEL (reference sequence). Trimming cost V 2 bases and J 2 bases, with 16 bases left between them. CDR3 loop: CASSQSHRTGPYEQYF. The DNA for the CDR3 is TGTGCCAGCAGCCAATCTCACAGAACAGGGCCCTACGAGCAGTACTTC.

This chain joins TRBV29-1 and TRBJ2-1; TRBD2 matches 13 bases. The junction had 4 bases not matched to a gene; V was cut back by 4 bases and J by 7 bases. The CDR3 is made up of 14 amino acids. Germline loops: CDR1 SQVTM, CDR2 ANQGSEA. CDR3 sequence reads: CSVGGLAGANEQFF. CDR3 DNA: TGCAGCGTTGGTGGACTAGCGGGAGCTAATGAGCAGTTCTTC.

This clonotype was detected a few times. The CDR3 bases are TGCGCCAGCAGCGGCCGACAGGGGGTAAATGAGCAGTTCTTC. Protein sequence: CASSGRQGVNEQFF. This chain uses TRBV5-1 with TRBJ2-1, with TRBD1 matching 9 bases. The germline gives CDR1 SGHRS, CDR2 YFSETQ. Losses at the gene ends were 4 bases for V and 7 bases for J; bases not matched to a gene: 6. The CDR3 is 14 residues long.

This clonotype showed up just a few times. V usage is TRBV15 and J usage is TRBJ1-2; 7 bases match TRBD1. Looked up from germline, CDR1 is LNHNV and CDR2 is YYDKDF (reference sequence). This CDR3 spans 14 amino acids. Unmatched junction bases numbered 9, after V lost 3 bases and J lost 8 bases. This CDR3 reads CATSSRLTGQGYTF. Written as DNA, the CDR3 is TGTGCCACCAGCAGCCGACTGACAGGGCAGGGCTACACCTTC. Full variable domain (outside the CDR3, taken from reference TRBV15 and TRBJ1-2): DAMVIQNPRYQVTQFGKPVTLSCSQTLNHNVMYWYQQKSSQAPKLLFHYYDKDFNNEADTPDNFQSRRPNTSFCFLDIRSPGLGDTAMYLCATSSRLTGQGYTFGSGTRLTVV.

The sample holds a few counts of this clonotype. V usage is TRBV4-2 and J usage is TRBJ2-3; 12 nucleotides agree with TRBD2. V lost 4 bases, J lost 7 bases, and 6 bases stayed unmatched. Germline loops: CDR1 LGHNA, CDR2 YNFKEQ. There are 15 residues in the CDR3. In nucleotides, the CDR3 is TGTGCCAGCAGCCCTAGCGGGAGGGCCTTATATACGCAGTATTTT. Amino acids: CASSPSGRALYTQYF.

The J gene is TRBJ2-5, the V gene TRBV21-1; the table's D call, TRBD1, has no DNA check behind it. TRBV21-1 is tagged as a pseudogene. This CDR3 is built from 13 residues. The CDR3 coding sequence is TGTGCCAGCAGCGGGGACCATCGATCGACCCAGTACTTC. Protein sequence: CASSGDHRSTQYF.

Notes on this clonotype: A read error is possible here, since a much larger clone lies one base away. The chain has TRBV29-1 and TRBJ2-7; 13 nucleotides align to TRBD2. The germline CDR1 and CDR2 sequences are SQVTM and ANQGSEA. The CDR3 is 13 amino acids. V shed 7 bases and J 3 bases; nucleotides not matched to a gene: 3. DNA of the CDR3: TGCAGCGGTGGACTAGCGGGAGACTACGAGCAGTACTTC. Translation: CSGGLAGDYEQYF.

This clonotype has only a few counts. The chain is built from TRBV18 and TRBJ2-7; TRBD2 matches 8 bases. V trimming: 3 bases; J trimming: 2 bases; junction bases outside the gene matches: 3. Germline V gene lookup returns CDR1 KGHSH and CDR2 LQKENI. This CDR3 is 14 amino acids long. The CDR3 sequence is CASSPRAGAYEQYF. In DNA form, the CDR3 reads TGTGCCAGCTCACCCCGAGCGGGGGCCTACGAGCAGTACTTC.

V and J are TRBV7-2 and TRBJ1-6, with unresolved D. The CDR3 runs 17 residues. With 5 bases removed from V and 4 bases from J, the gap between germline ends came to 18 bases. Germline V CDR1 and CDR2: SGHTA, FQGNSA. The CDR3 DNA follows: TGTGCCAGCAGCCAAGACCCTATTGGGGATTATAATTCACCCCTCCACTTT. Translation gives CASSQDPIGDYNSPLHF.

This clonotype was observed at least ten times. This CDR3 reads CASSPRANTGELFF. Written as DNA, the CDR3 is TGTGCCAGCAGCCCGAGGGCGAACACCGGGGAGCTGTTTTTT. J is TRBJ2-2 and V is TRBV7-9; possibly TRBD2 for D (5 bases). Germline lookup yields CDR1 SEHNR and CDR2 FQNEAQ (reference sequence). Trimming pared 5 bases from V and 0 bases from J, leaving 7 bases between. CDR3 length: 14 amino acids.